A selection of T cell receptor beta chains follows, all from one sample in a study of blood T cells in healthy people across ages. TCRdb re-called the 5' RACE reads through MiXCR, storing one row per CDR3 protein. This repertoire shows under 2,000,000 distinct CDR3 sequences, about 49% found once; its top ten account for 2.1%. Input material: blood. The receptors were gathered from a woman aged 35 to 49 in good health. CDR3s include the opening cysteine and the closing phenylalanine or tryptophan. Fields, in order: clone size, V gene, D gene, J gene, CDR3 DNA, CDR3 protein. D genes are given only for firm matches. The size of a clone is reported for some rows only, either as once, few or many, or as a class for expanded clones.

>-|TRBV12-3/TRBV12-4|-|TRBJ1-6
TGTGCCAGCAGTTTAGGTTTGGGGCCTCATAATTCACCCCTCCACTTT
CASSLGLGPHNSPLHF
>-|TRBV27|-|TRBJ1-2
TGTGCCAGCAGTTTATCGAAGGCAGTGACGAACTATGGCTACACCTTC
CASSLSKAVTNYGYTF
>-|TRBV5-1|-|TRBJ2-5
TGCGCCAGCAGCTTGGCTAGGATAGCACAAGAGACCCAGTACTTC
CASSLARIAQETQYF
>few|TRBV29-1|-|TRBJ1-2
TGCAGCGTTGCAGTATTGGATTACTATGGCTACACCTTC
CSVAVLDYYGYTF
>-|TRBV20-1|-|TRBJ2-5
TGCAGTGCTAGAGATTTCGCGTCGCCCCAAGAGACCCAGTACTTC
CSARDFASPQETQYF
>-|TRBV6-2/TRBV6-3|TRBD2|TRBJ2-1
TGTGCCAGCAGTTCCCAGCGGGGGGGTTGGGATGAGCAGTTCTTC
CASSSQRGGWDEQFF
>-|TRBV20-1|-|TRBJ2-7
TGCAGTGCTAGAGTCTCCACCTACGAGCAGTACTTC
CSARVSTYEQYF
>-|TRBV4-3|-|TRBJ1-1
TGCGCCAGCAGCCAAGATAGCAGCCCTAACACTGAAGCTTTCTTT
CASSQDSSPNTEAFF
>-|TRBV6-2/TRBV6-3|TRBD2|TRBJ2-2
TGTGCCAGCAGTCACTATTTAGCGGGGGACAACACCGGGGAGCTGTTTTTT
CASSHYLAGDNTGELFF
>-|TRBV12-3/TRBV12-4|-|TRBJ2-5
TGTGCCAGCAGTTTTCACCAGGGGCAAGAGACCCAGTACTTC
CASSFHQGQETQYF
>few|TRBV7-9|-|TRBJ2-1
TGTGCCAGCAATTCGTATGCGGGGGCTTTTAATGAGCAGTTCTTC
CASNSYAGAFNEQFF
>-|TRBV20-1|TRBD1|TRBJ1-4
TGCAGTGCTAGAGAGGCAGGGGGCCTTGAAAAACTGTTTTTT
CSAREAGGLEKLFF
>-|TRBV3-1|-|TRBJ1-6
TGTGCCAGCAGCCAAGTCATGGGTACCCTAAGGAACCTCCACTTT
CASSQVMGTLRNLHF
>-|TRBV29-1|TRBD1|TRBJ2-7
TGCAGCGTTGTGGGGGGACCCGACAGGGGGGACTACGAGCAGTACTTC
CSVVGGPDRGDYEQYF
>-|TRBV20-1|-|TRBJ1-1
TGCAGTGCTAGAGATCGCCCGGGGACGAAGAACACTGAAGCTTTCTTT
CSARDRPGTKNTEAFF
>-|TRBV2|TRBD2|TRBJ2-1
TGTGCCAGCAGTGAAAACGCGGGGGGATTCTACAATGAGCAGTTCTTC
CASSENAGGFYNEQFF
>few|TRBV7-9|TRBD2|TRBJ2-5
TGTGCCAGCATCGGACTAGGGCCCCAGTACTTC
CASIGLGPQYF
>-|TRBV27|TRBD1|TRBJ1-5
TGTGCCAGCAGTTTGACAGGGGGCATTATGGAGGGCAATCAGCCCCAGCATTTT
CASSLTGGIMEGNQPQHF
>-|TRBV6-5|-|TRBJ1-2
TGTGCCAGCAGTTACTCGAACGGCGGCTACACCTTC
CASSYSNGGYTF
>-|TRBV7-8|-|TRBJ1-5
TGTGCCAGCAGCCCCCGTCCTGGCGGGAGCAATCAGCCCCAGCATTTT
CASSPRPGGSNQPQHF
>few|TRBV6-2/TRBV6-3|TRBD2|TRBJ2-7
TGTGCCAGCAGACCCCCGACAGTAGCGGGGGGACCCTACGAGCAGTACTTC
CASRPPTVAGGPYEQYF
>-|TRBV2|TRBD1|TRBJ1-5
TGTGCCAGCAGGGGGGACAGGGGGTACGATCAGCCCCAGCATTTT
CASRGDRGYDQPQHF
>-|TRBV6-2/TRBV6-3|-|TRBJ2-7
TGTGCCAGCAGTACCCCAGGGTCGGGCTCCTACGAGCAGTACTTC
CASSTPGSGSYEQYF
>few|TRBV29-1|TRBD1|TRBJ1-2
TGCAGCGTTGAATCCCGGGACAGGGGCTATGGCTACACCTTC
CSVESRDRGYGYTF
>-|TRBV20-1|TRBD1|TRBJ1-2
TGCAGTGCCAGGGACAGCGGCACAGATGGCTACACCTTC
CSARDSGTDGYTF
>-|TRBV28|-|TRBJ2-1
TGTGCCAGCAGTGTGTATCCCAATGAGCAGTTCTTC
CASSVYPNEQFF
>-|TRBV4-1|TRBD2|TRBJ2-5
TGCGCCAGCAGCCCCAGAGAGGCAGCGGGGGGGTTAGAAGGGACCCAGTACTTC
CASSPREAAGGLEGTQYF
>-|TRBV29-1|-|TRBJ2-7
TGCAGCGTTGTAGGACGAGACGGCTACGAGCAGTACTTC
CSVVGRDGYEQYF
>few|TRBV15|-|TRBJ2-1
TGTGCCACCAGCATTTTTGGTTCCCCCGAGGCATACAATGAGCAGTTCTTC
CATSIFGSPEAYNEQFF
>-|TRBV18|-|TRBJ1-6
TGTGCCAGCTCACCAACCTCCGGGATCAATAATTCACCCCTCCACTTT
CASSPTSGINNSPLHF
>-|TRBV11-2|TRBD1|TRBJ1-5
TGTGCCAGCAGCTTGGGACAGGAAAGAAATCAGCCCCAGCATTTT
CASSLGQERNQPQHF
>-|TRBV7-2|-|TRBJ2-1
TGTGCCAGCAGCTTATACAGAAACAATGAGCAGTTCTTC
CASSLYRNNEQFF
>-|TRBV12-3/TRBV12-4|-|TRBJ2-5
TGTGCCAGCAGCAAAGCCCAGGGACACTATGAGCAGTACTTC
CASSKAQGHYEQYF
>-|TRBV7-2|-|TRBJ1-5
TGTGCCAGCAGCCTCCTCGGGGGAGGAGAACAGCCCCAGCATTTT
CASSLLGGGEQPQHF
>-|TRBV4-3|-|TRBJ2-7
TGCGCCGGCAGCCAATCAGTGACGGCCTACGAGCAGTACTTC
CAGSQSVTAYEQYF
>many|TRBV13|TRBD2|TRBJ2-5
TGTGCCAGCAGCATTAGCGGGGGCCAAGAGACCCAGTACTTC
CASSISGGQETQYF
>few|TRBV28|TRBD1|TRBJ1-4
TGTGCCAGCAGTTCACAGACAGGGGTGGGCGAAAAACTGTTTTTT
CASSSQTGVGEKLFF
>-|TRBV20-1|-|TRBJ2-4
TGCAGTGCTAGACATTCCCAAAACATTCAGTACTTC
CSARHSQNIQYF
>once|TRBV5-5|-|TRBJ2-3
TGTGCCAGCAGTCTACAGGACACTAGCACAGATACGCAGTATTTT
CASSLQDTSTDTQYF
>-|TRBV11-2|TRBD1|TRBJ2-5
TGTGCCAGCAGCTCCCGGGACAGGGTAGGCCAAGAGACCCAGTACTTC
CASSSRDRVGQETQYF
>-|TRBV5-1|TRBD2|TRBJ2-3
TGCGCCAGCAGCTTGGATGGGACTAGTAAAGATACGCAGTATTTT
CASSLDGTSKDTQYF
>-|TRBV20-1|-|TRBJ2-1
TGCAGTGCTAGAGACCCAGCGCTTAGCTCCTACAATGAGCAGTTCTTC
CSARDPALSSYNEQFF
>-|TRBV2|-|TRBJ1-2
TGTGCCAGCAATGGGTTTGAACAGGCGGGCCCTGCATATGGCTACACCTTC
CASNGFEQAGPAYGYTF
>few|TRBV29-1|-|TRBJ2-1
TGCAGCGTTGAAGGGGCAAGACCCTACAATGAGCAGTTCTTC
CSVEGARPYNEQFF
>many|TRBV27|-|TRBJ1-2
TGTGCCAGCAGGGGGGCTAACTATGGCTACACCTTC
CASRGANYGYTF
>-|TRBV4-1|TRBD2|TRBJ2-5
TGCGCCAGCAGCCAAGTTCTAGCGGGGATGGAAGAGACCCAGTACTTC
CASSQVLAGMEETQYF
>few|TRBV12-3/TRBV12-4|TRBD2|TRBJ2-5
TGTGCCAGTGTAGCGGGGGGGCTGTACCAAGAGACCCAGTACTTC
CASVAGGLYQETQYF
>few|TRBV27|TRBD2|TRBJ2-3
TGTGCCAGCAGTTCGTGGACTAGCGGGGGTGATACGCAGTATTTT
CASSSWTSGGDTQYF
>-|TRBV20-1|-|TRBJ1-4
TGCAGTGCTAGGAAACTGAATGAAAAACTGTTTTTT
CSARKLNEKLFF